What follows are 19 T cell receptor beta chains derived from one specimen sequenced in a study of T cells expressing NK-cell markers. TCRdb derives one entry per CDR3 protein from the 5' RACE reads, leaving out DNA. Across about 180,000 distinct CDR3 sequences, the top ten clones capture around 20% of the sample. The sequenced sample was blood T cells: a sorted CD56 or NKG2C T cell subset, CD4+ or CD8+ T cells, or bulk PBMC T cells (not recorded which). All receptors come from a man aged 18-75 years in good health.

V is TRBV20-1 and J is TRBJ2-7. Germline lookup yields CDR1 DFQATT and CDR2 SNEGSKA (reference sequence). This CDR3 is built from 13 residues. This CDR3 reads CSAREGYHYEQYF.

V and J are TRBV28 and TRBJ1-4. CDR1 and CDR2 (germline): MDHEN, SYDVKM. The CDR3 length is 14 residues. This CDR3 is CASDRAAHPEKLFF.

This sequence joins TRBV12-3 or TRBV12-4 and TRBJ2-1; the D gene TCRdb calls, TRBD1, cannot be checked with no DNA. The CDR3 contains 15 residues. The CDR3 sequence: CASIDRDPDYNEQFF.

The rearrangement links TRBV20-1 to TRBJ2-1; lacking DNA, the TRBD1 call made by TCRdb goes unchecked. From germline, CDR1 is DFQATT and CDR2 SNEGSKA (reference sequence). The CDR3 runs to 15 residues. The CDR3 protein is CSARDSGTGGIEQFF.

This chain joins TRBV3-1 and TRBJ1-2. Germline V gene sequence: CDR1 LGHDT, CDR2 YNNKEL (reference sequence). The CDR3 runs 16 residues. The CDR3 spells CASSQDVVRPSYGYTF.

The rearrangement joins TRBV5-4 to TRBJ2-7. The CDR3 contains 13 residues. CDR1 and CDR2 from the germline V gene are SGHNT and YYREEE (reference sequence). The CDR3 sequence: CASSQILSHEQYF.

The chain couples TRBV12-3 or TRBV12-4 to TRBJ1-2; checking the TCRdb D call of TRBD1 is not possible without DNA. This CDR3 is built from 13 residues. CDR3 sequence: CASSPTGTYGYTF.

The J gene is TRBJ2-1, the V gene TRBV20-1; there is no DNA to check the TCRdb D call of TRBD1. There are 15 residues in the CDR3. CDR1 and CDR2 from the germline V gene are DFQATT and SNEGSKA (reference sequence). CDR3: CSARDRGRGSDEQFF.

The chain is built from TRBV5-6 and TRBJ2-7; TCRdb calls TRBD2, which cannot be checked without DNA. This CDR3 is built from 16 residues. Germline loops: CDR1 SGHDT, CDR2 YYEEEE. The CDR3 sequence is CASSLYTGTPWGEQYF.

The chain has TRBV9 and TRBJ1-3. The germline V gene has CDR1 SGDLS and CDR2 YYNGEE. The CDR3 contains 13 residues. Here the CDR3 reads CASSRGFGNTIYF.

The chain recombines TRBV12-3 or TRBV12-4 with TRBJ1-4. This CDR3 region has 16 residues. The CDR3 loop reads CASSLGGSATNEKLFF.

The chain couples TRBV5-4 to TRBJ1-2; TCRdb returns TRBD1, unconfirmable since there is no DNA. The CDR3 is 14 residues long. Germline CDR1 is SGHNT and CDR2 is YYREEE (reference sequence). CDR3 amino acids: CASSPDRNHYGYTF.

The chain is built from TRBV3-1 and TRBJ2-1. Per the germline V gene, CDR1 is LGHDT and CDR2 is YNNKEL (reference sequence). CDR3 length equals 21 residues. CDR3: CASSHEGFLSGSTRSYNEQFF.

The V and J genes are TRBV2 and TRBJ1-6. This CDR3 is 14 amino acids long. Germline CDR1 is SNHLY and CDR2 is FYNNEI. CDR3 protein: CASRDPGEGSPLHF.

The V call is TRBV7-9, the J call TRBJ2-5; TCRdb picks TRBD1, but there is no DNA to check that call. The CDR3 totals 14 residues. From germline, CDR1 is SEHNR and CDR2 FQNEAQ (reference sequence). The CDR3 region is CAILLGGGRETQYF.

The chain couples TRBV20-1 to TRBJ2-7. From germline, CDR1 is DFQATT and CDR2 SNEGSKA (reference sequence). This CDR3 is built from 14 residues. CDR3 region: CSARAEGFFYEQYF.

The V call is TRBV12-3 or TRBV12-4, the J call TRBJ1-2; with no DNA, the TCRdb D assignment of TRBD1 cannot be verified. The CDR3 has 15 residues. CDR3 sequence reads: CASSSGSHSNYGYTF.

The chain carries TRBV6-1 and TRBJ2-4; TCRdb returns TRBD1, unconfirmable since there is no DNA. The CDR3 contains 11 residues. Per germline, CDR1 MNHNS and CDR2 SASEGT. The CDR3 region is CASSAQQVQYF.

This CDR3 reads CSVPTGNRETQYF. The gene calls are TRBV20-1 and TRBJ2-5; as DNA is missing, the TRBD1 call by TCRdb cannot be tested. Germline lookup yields CDR1 DFQATT and CDR2 SNEGSKA (reference sequence). The CDR3 is 13 amino acids.